This TCR beta chain is from a study of blood T cell repertoires in COVID-19. As for the study in general: Whether acute or convalescent, the COVID-19 samples came from the United States, Italy and Spain.

Cohort allocation depended upon clinical history that participants reported. Germline V CDR1 and CDR2: LNHDA, SQIVND (reference sequence). J lost 7 bases, V lost 7 bases, and 12 bases had no gene match. The CDR3 covers 15 residues. Original processing notes: Estimation of nucleated cell counts relied on the amplification of reference gene primers. Profiled with immunoSEQ multiplex PCR; TCRdb holds only in-frame clones, not every one. V, J and clone size reflect that table, while D and trimming were determined from the DNA. Of more than 300,000 clones in the sample, roughly nine tenths were seen once. Sequenced sample: PBMCs or T cells enriched from blood (not recorded which). The TCR was taken from a young woman who had recovered from COVID-19. V and J are TRBV19 and TRBJ1-5; TRBD1 agrees at 8 bases. The CDR3: CASTPDRVGRQPQHF. Written as DNA, the CDR3 is TGTGCCAGTACCCCGGACAGGGTGGGTCGGCAGCCCCAGCATTTT. Full variable domain (rest looked up from reference TRBV19 and TRBJ1-5): DGGITQSPKYLFRKEGQNVTLSCEQNLNHDAMYWYRQDPGQGLRLIYYSQIVNDFQKGDIAEGYSVSREKKESFPLTVTSAQKNPTAFYLCASTPDRVGRQPQHFGDGTRLSIL.